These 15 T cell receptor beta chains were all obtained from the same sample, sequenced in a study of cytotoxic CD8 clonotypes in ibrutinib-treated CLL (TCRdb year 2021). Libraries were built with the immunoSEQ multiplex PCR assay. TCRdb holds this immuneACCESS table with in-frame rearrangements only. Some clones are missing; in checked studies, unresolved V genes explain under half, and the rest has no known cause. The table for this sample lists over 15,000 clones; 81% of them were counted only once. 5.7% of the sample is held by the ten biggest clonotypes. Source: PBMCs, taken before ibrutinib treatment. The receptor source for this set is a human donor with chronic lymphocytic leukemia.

CDR3 region: CASKVAESTDTQYF. CDR3 sequence (DNA): TGTGCCAGCAAGGTAGCGGAGAGCACAGATACGCAGTATTTT. This chain links TRBV6-1 with TRBJ2-3; D is possibly TRBD2 (6 bases). CDR1 and CDR2 from the germline V gene are MNHNS and SASEGT. The CDR3 is 14 residues long. V shed 7 bases and J shed 0 bases, with 11 bases lying between them.

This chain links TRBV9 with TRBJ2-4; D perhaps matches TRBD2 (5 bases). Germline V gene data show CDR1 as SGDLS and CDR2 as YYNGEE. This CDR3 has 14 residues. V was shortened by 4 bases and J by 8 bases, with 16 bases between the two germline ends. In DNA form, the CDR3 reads TGTGCCAGCAGCCCCCTCGGGGTAAAGGACATTCAGTACTTC. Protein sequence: CASSPLGVKDIQYF.

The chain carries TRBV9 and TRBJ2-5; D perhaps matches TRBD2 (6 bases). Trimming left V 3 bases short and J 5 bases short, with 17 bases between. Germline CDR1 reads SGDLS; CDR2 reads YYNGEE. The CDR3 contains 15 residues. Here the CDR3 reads CASSAEEGTWETQYF. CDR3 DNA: TGTGCCAGCAGCGCCGAGGAGGGAACCTGGGAGACCCAGTACTTC.

The CDR3 DNA reads as TGTGCCAGCAGCGTAGGACCAAATCAGCCCCAGCATTTT. Translated, it gives CASSVGPNQPQHF. The rearrangement uses TRBV9 and TRBJ1-5, with no clear D. CDR1 is SGDLS and CDR2 is YYNGEE in the germline V gene. The CDR3 consists of 13 residues. Trimming removed 0 bases at V and 4 bases at J, with 5 bases between.

This CDR3 reads CASSLARAGLRDTQYF. As DNA, the CDR3 is TGTGCCAGCAGCTTAGCTCGGGCGGGGCTTAGGGATACGCAGTATTTT. The chain combines TRBV7-2 with TRBJ2-3, with D possibly TRBD2 on 6 matching bases. Germline CDR1 is SGHTA and CDR2 is FQGNSA. This CDR3 has 16 amino acids. The germline V and J ends were trimmed by 0 bases and 6 bases, with 16 bases remaining between them.

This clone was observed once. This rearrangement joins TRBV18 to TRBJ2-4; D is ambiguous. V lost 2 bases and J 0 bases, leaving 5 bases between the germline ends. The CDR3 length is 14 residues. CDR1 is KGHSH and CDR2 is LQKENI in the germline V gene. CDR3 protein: CASSPELAKNIQYF. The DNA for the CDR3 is TGTGCCAGCTCACCAGAACTAGCCAAAAACATTCAGTACTTC.

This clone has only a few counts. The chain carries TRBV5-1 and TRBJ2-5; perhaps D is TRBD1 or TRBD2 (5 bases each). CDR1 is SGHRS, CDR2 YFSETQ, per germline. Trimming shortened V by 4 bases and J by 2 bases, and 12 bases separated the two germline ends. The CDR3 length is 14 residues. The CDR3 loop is CASSMGVGQETQYF. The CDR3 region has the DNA TGCGCCAGCAGCATGGGGGTGGGGCAAGAGACCCAGTACTTC.

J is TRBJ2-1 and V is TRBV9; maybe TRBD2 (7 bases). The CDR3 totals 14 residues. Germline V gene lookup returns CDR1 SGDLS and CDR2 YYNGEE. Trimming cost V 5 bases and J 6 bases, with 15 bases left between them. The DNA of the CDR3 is TGTGCCAGCAGGGGCGGGGGCCAACGCAATGAGCAGTTCTTC. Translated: CASRGGGQRNEQFF.

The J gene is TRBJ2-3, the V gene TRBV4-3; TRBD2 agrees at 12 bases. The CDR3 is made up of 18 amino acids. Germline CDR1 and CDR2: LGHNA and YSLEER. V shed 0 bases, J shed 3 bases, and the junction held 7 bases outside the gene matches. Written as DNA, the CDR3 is TGCGCCAGCAGCCAAGATTGGCTAGCGGGGGGGCCTACAGATACGCAGTATTTT. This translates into CASSQDWLAGGPTDTQYF.

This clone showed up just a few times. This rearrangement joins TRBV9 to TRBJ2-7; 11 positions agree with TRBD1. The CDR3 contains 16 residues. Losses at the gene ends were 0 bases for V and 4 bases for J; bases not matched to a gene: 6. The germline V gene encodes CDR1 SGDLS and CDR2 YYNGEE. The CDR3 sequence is CASSVAPDRGQYEQYF. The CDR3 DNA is TGTGCCAGCAGCGTAGCCCCGGACAGGGGGCAGTACGAGCAGTACTTC.

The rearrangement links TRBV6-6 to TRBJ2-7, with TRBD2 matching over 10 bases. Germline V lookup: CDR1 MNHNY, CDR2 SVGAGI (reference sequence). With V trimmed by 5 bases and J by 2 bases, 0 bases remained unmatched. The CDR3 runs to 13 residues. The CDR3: CASSTSGAYEQYF. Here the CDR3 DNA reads TGTGCCAGCAGTACTAGCGGGGCCTACGAGCAGTACTTC.

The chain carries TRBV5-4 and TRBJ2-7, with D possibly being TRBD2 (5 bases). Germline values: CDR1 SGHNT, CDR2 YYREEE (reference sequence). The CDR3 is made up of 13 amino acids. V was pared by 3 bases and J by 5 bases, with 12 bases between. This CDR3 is CASSSTGSHEQYF. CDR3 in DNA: TGTGCCAGCAGCTCCACGGGAAGCCACGAGCAGTACTTC.

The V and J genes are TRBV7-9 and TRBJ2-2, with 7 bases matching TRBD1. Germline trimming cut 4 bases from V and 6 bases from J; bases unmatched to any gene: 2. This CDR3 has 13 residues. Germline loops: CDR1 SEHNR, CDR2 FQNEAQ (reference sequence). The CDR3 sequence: CASSSTGAGELFF. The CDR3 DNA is TGTGCCAGCAGCTCCACAGGGGCCGGGGAGCTGTTTTTT.

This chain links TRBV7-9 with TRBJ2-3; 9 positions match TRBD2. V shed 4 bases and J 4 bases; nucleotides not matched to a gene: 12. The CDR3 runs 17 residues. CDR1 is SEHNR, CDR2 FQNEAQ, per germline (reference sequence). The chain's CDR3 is CASSWRGGPLVADTQYF. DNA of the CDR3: TGTGCCAGCAGCTGGCGGGGGGGGCCACTTGTGGCAGATACGCAGTATTTT.

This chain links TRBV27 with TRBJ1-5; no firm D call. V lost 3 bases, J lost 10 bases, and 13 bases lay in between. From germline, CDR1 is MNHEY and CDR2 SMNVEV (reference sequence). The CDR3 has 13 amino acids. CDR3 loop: CASSFSGLSPQHF. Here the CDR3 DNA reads TGTGCCAGCAGTTTCTCGGGCCTTAGTCCCCAGCATTTT.